This T cell receptor beta chain was identified in a study of human T cells and chemical hapten exposure. This clonotype has a handful of counts. Its antigen is currently unknown. This CDR3 comprises 16 residues. Germline V gene lookup returns CDR1 SGHRS and CDR2 YFSETQ. With 4 bases removed from V and 1 base from J, the gap between germline ends came to 16 bases. Time point meaning: patch test 1, 2 weeks after DPC sensitization. The treatment is: therapeutic diphenylcyclopropenone sensitization with weekly scalp DPC. Participating donors were patients with alopecia, aged 18 to 70 years, considered appropriate candidates for DPC. TCRdb fed the RACE reads into MiXCR, producing one record per CDR3 protein. This table has 95,000 or so distinct CDR3 sequences, about 10% appearing once. Whole-study findings and limits: TCRs above 1 in 1000 frequency did not change with DPC sensitization. The donors suffered from alopecia, so their immune response may not match that of healthy people.

The TCR was taken from a man in his forties with alopecia areata. Some clones in this sample may be carry-over from other donors' samples. J is TRBJ2-3 and V is TRBV5-1; D is possibly TRBD2 (7 bases). The sequences come from whole blood, collected in connection with sensitization to the hapten diphenylcyclopropenone (DPC). CDR3 sequence reads: CASSPWGGGGTDTQYF. In DNA form, the CDR3 reads TGCGCCAGCAGCCCATGGGGCGGGGGCGGCACAGATACGCAGTATTTT.